The clone carrying this T cell receptor (beta chain) showed up just a few times. The target antigen is unknown. Molecular-barcoded quantitative 5'-RACE produced these TCR beta libraries. TCRdb passed the 5' RACE reads through MiXCR, listing each CDR3 protein once. The sample has under 450,000 distinct CDR3 sequences, 15% to 20% seen once. The data were taken from a study of CD8 T cells in ankylosing spondylitis. General study points: Reportedly, matched ankylosing spondylitis synovial fluid was significantly enriched for disease-linked clones. Ankylosing spondylitis blood appeared to be characterized by a TCR beta motif of eight highly homologous variants. Some motif variants had been reported before (in reactive arthritis synovial fluid and blood).

The CDR3 loop spans 15 amino acids. In germline, CDR1 is KGHSH, CDR2 LQKENI. With V trimmed by 3 bases and J by 6 bases, 6 bases remained unmatched. The chain links TRBV18 to TRBJ2-7; 12 positions agree with TRBD2. The sequencing input was blood, either unsorted or a sorted T cell fraction (not recorded which). This clonotype was obtained from a male donor with ankylosing spondylitis. Here the CDR3 reads CASSPGLAGLREQYF. The DNA of the CDR3 is TGTGCCAGCTCACCCGGACTAGCGGGGTTGCGCGAGCAGTACTTC.